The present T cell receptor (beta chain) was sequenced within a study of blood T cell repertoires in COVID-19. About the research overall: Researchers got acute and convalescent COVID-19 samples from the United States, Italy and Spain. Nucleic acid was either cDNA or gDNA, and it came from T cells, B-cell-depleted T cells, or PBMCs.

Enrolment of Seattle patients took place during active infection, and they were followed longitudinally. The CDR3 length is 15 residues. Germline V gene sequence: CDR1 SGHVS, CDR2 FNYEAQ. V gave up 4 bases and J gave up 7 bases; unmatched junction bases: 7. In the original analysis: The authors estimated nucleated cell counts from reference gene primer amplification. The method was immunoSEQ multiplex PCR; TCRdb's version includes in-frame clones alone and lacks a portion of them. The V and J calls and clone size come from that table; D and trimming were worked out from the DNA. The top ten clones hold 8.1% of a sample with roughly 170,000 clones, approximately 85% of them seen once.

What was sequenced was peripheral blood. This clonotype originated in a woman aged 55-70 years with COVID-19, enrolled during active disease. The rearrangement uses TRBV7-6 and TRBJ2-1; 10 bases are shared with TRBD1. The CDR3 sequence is CASSWSWDRGNEQFF. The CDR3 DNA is TGTGCCAGCAGCTGGAGTTGGGACAGGGGAAATGAGCAGTTCTTC.